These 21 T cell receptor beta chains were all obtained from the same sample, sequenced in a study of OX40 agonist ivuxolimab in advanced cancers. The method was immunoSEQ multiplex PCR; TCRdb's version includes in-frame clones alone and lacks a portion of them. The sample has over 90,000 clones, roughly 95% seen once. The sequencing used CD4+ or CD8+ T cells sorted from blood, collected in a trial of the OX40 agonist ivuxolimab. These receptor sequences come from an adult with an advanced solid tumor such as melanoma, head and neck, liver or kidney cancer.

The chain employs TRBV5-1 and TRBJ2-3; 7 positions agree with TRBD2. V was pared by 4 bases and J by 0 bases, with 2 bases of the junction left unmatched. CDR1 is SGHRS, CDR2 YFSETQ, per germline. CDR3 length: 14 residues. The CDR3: CASSRGDSTDTQYF. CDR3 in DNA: TGCGCCAGCAGCCGGGGGGATAGCACAGATACGCAGTATTTT.

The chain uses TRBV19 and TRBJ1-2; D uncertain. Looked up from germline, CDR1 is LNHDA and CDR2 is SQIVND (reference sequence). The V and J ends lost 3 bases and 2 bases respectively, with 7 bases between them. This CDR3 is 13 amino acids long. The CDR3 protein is CASSMNGNYGYTF. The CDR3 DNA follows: TGTGCCAGTAGTATGAACGGGAACTATGGCTACACCTTC.

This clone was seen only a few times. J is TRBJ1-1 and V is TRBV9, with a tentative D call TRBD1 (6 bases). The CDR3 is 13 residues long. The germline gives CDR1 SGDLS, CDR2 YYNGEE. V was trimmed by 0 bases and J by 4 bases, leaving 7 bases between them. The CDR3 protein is CASSVEGGTEAFF. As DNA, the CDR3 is TGTGCCAGCAGCGTAGAAGGGGGCACTGAAGCTTTCTTT.

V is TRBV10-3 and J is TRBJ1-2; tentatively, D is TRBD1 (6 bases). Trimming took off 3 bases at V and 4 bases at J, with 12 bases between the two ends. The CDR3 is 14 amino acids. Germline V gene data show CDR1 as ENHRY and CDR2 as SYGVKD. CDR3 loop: CAISDRGAGYGYTF. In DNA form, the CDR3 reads TGTGCCATCAGTGATCGGGGGGCAGGCTATGGCTACACCTTC.

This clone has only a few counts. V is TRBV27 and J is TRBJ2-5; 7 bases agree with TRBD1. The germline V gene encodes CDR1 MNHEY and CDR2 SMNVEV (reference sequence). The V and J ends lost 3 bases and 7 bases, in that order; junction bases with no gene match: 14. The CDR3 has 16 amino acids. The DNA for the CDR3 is TGTGCCAGCAGTTTCTCCCCTCGGGACAGCCTCGGGACCCAGTACTTC. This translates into CASSFSPRDSLGTQYF.

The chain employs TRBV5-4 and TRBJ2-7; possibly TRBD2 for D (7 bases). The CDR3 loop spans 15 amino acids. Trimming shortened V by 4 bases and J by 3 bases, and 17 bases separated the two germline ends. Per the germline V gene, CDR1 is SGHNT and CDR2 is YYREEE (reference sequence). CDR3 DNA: TGTGCCAGCAGCGGGGGCGGGGGACTTCGCTACGAGCAGTACTTC. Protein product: CASSGGGGLRYEQYF.

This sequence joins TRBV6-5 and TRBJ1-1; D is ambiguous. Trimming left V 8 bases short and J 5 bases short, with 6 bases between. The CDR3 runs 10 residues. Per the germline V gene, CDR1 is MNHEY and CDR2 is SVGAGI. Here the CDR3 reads CASSGTEAFF. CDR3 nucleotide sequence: TGTGCCAGCTCCGGAACTGAAGCTTTCTTT.

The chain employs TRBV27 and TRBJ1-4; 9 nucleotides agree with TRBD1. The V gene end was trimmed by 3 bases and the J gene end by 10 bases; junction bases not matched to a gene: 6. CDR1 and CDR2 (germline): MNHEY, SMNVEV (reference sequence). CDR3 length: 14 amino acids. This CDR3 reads CASSFNRGQVKLFF. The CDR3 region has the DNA TGTGCCAGCAGTTTCAACAGGGGGCAGGTAAAACTGTTTTTT. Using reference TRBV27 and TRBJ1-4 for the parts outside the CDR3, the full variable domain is EAQVTQNPRYLITVTGKKLTVTCSQNMNHEYMSWYRQDPGLGLRQIYYSMNVEVTDKGDVPEGYKVSRKEKRNFPLILESPSPNQTSLYFCASSFNRGQVKLFFGSGTQLSVL.

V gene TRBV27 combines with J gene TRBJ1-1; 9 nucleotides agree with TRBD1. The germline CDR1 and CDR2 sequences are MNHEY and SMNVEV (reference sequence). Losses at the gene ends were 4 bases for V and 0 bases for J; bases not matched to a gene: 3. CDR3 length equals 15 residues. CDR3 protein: CASSSGTGMNTEAFF. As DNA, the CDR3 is TGTGCCAGCAGTTCCGGGACAGGGATGAACACTGAAGCTTTCTTT.

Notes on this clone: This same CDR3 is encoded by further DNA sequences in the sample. CDR3 bases: TGTGCCAGCAGCGTAGTCGGTGATACGCAGTATTTT. This sequence encodes CASSVVGDTQYF. The V and J genes are TRBV9 and TRBJ2-3; D gene unclear. This CDR3 spans 12 amino acids. Germline V gives CDR1 SGDLS, CDR2 YYNGEE. Trimming stripped 0 bases from V and 6 bases from J, with 5 bases between.

Here the CDR3 DNA reads TGTGCCAGCTCACCAGAGGGGATCTCTGAGCAGTTCTTC. This sequence encodes CASSPEGISEQFF. The chain carries TRBV18 and TRBJ2-1; D assignment may be TRBD1 or TRBD2 (5 bases each). Germline-derived CDR1 and CDR2 are KGHSH and LQKENI. This CDR3 has 13 amino acids. V was cut by 2 bases and J by 9 bases, with 11 bases left in between.

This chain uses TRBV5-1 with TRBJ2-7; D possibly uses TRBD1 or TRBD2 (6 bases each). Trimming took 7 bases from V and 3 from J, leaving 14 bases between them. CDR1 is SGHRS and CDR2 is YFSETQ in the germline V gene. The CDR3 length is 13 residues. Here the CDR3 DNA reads TGCGCCAGCCGCCGCGAGGGGGGCTACGAGCAGTACTTC. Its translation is CASRREGGYEQYF.

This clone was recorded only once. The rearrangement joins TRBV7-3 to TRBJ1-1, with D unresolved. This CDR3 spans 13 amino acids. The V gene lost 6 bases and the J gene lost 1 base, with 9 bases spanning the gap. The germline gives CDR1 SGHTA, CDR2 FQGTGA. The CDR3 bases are TGTGCCAGCAGTTTTGAGAGGAACACTGAAGCTTTCTTT. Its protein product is CASSFERNTEAFF.

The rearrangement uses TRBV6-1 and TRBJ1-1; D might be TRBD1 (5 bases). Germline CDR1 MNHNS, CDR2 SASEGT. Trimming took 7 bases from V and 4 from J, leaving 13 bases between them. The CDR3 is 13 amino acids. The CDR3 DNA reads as TGTGCCAGCACCCCGAGCGGGGGCACTGAAGCTTTCTTT. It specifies CASTPSGGTEAFF.

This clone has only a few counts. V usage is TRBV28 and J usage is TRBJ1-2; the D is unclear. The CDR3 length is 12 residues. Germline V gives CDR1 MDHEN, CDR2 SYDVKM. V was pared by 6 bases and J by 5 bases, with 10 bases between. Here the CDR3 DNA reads TGTGCCAGCAGCCAAGACAAGTATGGCTACACCTTC. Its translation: CASSQDKYGYTF.

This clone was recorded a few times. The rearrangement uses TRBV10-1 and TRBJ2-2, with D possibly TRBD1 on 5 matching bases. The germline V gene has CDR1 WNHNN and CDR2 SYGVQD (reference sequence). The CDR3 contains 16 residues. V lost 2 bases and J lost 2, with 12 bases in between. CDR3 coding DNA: TGCGCCAGCAGTGAGAGGGTCAGGGTAAACACCGGGGAGCTGTTTTTT. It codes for CASSERVRVNTGELFF.

DNA for the CDR3: TGCAGCGTTGGTGAGGGGGATACGCAGTATTTT. Translated: CSVGEGDTQYF. The genes are TRBV29-1 and TRBJ2-3; D tentatively fits TRBD1 or TRBD2 (5 bases each). CDR1 is SQVTM and CDR2 is ANQGSEA in the germline V gene. The CDR3 has 11 residues. V was shortened by 4 bases and J by 6 bases, with 8 bases between the two germline ends.

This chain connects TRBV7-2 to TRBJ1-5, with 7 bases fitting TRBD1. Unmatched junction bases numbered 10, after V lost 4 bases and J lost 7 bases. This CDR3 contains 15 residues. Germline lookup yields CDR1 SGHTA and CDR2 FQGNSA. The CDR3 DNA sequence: TGTGCCAGCAGCTGGGGAACAGGGGTTGAACAGCCCCAGCATTTT. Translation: CASSWGTGVEQPQHF.

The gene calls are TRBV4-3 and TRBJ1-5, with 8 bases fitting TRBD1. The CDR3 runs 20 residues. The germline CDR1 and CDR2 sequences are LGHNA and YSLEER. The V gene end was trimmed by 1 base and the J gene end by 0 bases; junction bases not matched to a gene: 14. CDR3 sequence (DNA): TGCGCCAGCAGCCAAGTAGAGTGGACAGGGTCGGGGAATAGCAATCAGCCCCAGCATTTT. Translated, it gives CASSQVEWTGSGNSNQPQHF.

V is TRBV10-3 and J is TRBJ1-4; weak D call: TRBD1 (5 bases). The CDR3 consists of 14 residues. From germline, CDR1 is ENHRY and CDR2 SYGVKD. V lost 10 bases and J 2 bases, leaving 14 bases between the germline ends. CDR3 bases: TGTGCCACCGCCCCGGGACGGACTAATGAAAAACTGTTTTTT. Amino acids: CATAPGRTNEKLFF.

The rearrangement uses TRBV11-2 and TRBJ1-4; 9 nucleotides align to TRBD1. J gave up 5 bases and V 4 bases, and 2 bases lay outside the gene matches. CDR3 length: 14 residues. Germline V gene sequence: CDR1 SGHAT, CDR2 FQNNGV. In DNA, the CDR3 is TGTGCCAGCAGCTCCGGGACAGGGAATGAAAAACTGTTTTTT. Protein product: CASSSGTGNEKLFF.